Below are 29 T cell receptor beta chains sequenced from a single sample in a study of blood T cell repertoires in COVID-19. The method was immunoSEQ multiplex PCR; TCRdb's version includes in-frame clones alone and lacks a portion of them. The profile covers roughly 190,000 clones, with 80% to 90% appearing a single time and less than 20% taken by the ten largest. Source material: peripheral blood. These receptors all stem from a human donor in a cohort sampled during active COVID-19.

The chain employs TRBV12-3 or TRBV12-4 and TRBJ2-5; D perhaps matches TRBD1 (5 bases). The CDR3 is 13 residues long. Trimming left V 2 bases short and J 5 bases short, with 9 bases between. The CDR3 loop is CASSLWGSETQYF. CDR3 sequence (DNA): TGTGCCAGCAGTTTATGGGGCTCGGAGACCCAGTACTTC.

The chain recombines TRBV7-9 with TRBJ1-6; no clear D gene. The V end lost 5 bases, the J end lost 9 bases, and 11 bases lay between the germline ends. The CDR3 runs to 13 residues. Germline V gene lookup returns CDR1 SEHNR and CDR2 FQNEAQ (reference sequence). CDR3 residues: CASSPEVGSPLHF. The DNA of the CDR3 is TGTGCCAGCAGCCCCGAGGTGGGTTCACCCCTCCACTTT.

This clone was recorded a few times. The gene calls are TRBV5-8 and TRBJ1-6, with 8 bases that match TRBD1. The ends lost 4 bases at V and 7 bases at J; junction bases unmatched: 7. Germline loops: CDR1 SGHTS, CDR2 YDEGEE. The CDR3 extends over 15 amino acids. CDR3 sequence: CASSVQQGGNSPLHF. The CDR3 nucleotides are TGTGCCAGCAGCGTCCAACAGGGGGGAAATTCACCCCTCCACTTT. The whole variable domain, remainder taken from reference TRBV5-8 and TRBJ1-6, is EAGVTQSPTHLIKTRGQQATLRCSPISGHTSVYWYQQALGLGLQFLLWYDEGEERNRGNFPPRFSGRQFPNYSSELNVNALELEDSALYLCASSVQQGGNSPLHFGNGTRLTVT.

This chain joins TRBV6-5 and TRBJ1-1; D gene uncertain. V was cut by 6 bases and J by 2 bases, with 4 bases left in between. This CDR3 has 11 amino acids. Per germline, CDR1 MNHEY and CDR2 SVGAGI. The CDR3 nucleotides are TGTGCCAGCAGCAGAAACACTGAAGCTTTCTTT. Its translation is CASSRNTEAFF.

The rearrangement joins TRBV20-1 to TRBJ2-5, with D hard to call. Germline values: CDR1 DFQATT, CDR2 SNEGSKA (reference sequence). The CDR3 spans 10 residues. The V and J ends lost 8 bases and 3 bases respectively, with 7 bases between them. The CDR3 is CSLFEETQYF. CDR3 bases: TGCAGTTTATTTGAAGAGACCCAGTACTTC.

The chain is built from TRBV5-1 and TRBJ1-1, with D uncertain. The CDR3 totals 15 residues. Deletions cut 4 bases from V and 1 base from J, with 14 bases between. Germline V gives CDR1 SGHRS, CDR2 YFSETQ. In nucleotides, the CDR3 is TGCGCCAGCAGCCCCCTGACTGTCTGGAACACTGAAGCTTTCTTT. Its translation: CASSPLTVWNTEAFF.

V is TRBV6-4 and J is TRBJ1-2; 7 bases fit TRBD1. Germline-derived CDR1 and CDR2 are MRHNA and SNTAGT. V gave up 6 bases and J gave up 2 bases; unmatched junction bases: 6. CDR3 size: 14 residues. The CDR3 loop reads CASRSLQGNYGYTF. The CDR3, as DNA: TGTGCCAGCAGAAGCTTACAGGGGAACTATGGCTACACCTTC.

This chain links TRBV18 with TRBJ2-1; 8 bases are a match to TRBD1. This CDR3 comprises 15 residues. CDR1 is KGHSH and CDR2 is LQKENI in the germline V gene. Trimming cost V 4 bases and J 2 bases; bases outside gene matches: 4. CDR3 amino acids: CASSHGDRPYNEQFF. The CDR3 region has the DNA TGTGCCAGCTCACACGGGGACAGGCCCTACAATGAGCAGTTCTTC.

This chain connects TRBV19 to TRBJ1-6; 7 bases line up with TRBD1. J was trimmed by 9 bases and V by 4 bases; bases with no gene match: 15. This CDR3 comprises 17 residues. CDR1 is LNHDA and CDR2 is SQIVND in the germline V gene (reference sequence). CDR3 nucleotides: TGTGCCAGTAGTACCCGGAGTGGGACAGCGTACTTTTCACCCCTCCACTTT. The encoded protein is CASSTRSGTAYFSPLHF.

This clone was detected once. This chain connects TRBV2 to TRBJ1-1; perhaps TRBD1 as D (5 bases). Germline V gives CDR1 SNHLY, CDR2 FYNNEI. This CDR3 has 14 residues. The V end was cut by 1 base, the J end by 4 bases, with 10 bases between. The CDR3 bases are TGTGCCAGCAGTGAAGGGGCAGGGATCACTGAAGCTTTCTTT. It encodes CASSEGAGITEAFF.

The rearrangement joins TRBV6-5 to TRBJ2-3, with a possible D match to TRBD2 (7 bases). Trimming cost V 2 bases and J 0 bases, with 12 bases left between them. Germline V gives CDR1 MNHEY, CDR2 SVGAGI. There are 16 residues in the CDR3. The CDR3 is CASSYGGGLSTDTQYF. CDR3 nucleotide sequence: TGTGCCAGCAGTTACGGAGGGGGACTAAGCACAGATACGCAGTATTTT.

CDR3 amino acids: CASSAIFTSGGRGDTQYF. The DNA of the CDR3 is TGTGCCAGCAGCGCAATCTTTACTAGCGGGGGCCGGGGAGATACGCAGTATTTT. The V gene is TRBV9, the J gene TRBJ2-3, with 11 bases matching TRBD2. The V gene end was trimmed by 3 bases and the J gene end by 5 bases; junction bases not matched to a gene: 14. The CDR3 is made up of 18 amino acids. Per germline, CDR1 SGDLS and CDR2 YYNGEE. Full variable domain (rest looked up from reference TRBV9 and TRBJ2-3): DSGVTQTPKHLITATGQRVTLRCSPRSGDLSVYWYQQSLDQGLQFLIQYYNGEERAKGNILERFSAQQFPDLHSELNLSSLELGDSALYFCASSAIFTSGGRGDTQYFGPGTRLTVL.

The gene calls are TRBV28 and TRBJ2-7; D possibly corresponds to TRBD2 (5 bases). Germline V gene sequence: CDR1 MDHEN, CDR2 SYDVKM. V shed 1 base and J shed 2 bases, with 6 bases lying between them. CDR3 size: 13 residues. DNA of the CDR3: TGTGCCAGCAGTTTATCGGGAACCTACGAGCAGTACTTC. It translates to CASSLSGTYEQYF.

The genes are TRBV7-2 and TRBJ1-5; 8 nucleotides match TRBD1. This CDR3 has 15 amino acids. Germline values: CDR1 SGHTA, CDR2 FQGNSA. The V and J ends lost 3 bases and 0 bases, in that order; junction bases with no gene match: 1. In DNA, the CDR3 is TGTGCCAGCAGCTTCAGGGGGCATAGCAATCAGCCCCAGCATTTT. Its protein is CASSFRGHSNQPQHF. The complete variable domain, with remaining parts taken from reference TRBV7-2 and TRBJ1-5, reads GAGVSQSPSNKVTEKGKDVELRCDPISGHTALYWYRQSLGQGLEFLIYFQGNSAPDKSGLPSDRFSAERTGGSVSTLTIQRTQQEDSAVYLCASSFRGHSNQPQHFGDGTRLSIL.

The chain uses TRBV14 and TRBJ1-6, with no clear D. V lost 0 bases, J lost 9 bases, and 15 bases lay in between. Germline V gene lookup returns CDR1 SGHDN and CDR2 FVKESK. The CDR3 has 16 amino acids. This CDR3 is CASSQDLAGSASPLHF. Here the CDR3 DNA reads TGTGCCAGCAGCCAAGATCTAGCGGGGTCGGCTTCACCCCTCCACTTT.

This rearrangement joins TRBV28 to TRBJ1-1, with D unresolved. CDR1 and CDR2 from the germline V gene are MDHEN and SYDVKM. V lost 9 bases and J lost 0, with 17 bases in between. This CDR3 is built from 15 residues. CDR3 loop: CASSVRGGLNTEAFF. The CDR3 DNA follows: TGTGCCAGTTCAGTTCGGGGAGGTTTGAACACTGAAGCTTTCTTT.

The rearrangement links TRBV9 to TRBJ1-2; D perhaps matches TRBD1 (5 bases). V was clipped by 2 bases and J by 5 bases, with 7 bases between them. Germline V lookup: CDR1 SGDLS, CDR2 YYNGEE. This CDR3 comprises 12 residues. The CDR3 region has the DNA TGTGCCAGCAGCGTCTCAGGGTATGGCTACACCTTC. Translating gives CASSVSGYGYTF.

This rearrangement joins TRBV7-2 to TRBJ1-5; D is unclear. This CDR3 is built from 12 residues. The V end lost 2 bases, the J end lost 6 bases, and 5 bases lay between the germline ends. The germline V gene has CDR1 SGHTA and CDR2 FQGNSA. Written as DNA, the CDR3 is TGTGCCAGCAGCTTACCTAGTCAGCCCCAGCATTTT. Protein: CASSLPSQPQHF.

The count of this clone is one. CDR3 region: CASSVQQGAQQYF. Written as DNA, the CDR3 is TGTGCCAGCAGTGTCCAACAGGGGGCTCAACAGTACTTC. The V and J genes are TRBV28 and TRBJ2-7; TRBD1 agrees at 9 bases. This CDR3 has 13 residues. Losses at the gene ends were 5 bases for V and 10 bases for J; bases not matched to a gene: 9. The germline gives CDR1 MDHEN, CDR2 SYDVKM. Variable domain in full (rest from reference TRBV28 and TRBJ2-7): DVKVTQSSRYLVKRTGEKVFLECVQDMDHENMFWYRQDPGLGLRLIYFSYDVKMKEKGDIPEGYSVSREKKERFSLILESASTNQTSMYLCASSVQQGAQQYFGPGTRLTVT.

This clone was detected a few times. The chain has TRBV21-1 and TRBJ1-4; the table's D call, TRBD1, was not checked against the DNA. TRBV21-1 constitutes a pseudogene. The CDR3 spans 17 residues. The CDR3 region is CASRVYQEDRRNEKLFF. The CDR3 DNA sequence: TGTGCCAGCAGAGTCTACCAAGAGGACAGACGTAATGAAAAACTGTTTTTT.

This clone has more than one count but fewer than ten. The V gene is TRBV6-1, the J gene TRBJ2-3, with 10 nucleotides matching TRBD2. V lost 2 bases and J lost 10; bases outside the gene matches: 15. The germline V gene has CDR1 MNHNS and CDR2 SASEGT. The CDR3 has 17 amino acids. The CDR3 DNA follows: TGTGCCAGCAGTGAATTTGCGGCTAGCGGGAGCCCTCGCCCGCAGTATTTT. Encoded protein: CASSEFAASGSPRPQYF.

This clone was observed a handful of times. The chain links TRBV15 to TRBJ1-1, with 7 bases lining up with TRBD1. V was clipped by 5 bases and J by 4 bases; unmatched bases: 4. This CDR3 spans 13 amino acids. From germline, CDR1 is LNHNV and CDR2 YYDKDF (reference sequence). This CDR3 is CATSGDRITEAFF. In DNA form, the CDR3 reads TGTGCCACCAGCGGGGACAGAATCACTGAAGCTTTCTTT.

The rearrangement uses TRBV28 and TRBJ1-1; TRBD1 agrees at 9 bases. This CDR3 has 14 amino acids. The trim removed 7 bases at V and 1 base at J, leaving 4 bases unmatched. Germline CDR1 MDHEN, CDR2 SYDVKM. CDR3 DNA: TGTGCCAGCACCGGGACAGGGTGGAACACTGAAGCTTTCTTT. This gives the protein CASTGTGWNTEAFF.

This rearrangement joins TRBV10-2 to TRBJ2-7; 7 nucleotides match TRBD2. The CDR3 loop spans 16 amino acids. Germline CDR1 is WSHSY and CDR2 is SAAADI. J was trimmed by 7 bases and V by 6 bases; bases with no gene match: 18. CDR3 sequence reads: CASSKPPSGLYSEQYV. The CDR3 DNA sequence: TGCGCCAGCAGCAAGCCGCCTAGCGGACTTTATTCGGAGCAGTACGTC.

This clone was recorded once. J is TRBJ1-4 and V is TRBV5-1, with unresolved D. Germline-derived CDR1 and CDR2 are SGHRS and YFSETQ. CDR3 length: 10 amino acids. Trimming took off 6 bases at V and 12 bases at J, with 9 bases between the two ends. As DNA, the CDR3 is TGCGCCAGCATTGTTGAGGAACTGTTTTTT. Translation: CASIVEELFF.

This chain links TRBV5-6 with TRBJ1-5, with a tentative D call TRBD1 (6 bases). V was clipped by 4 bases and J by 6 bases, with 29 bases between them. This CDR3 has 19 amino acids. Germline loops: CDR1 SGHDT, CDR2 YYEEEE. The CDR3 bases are TGTGCCAGCAGCAAATACTTACCGGGACACCGCAAAAGACTTCAGCCCCAGCATTTT. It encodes CASSKYLPGHRKRLQPQHF.

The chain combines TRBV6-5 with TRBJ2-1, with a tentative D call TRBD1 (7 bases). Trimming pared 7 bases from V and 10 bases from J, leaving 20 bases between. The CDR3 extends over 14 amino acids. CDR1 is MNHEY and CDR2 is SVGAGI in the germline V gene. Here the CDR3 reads CASTLRGTAEEQFF. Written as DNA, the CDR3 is TGTGCCAGCACCCTCCGCGGGACAGCCGAAGAGCAGTTCTTC.

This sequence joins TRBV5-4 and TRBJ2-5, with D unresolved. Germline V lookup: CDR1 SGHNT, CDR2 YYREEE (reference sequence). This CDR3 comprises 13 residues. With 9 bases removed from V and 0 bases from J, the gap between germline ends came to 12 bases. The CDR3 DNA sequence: TGTGCCATCCACCCAGTGGACCAAGAGACCCAGTACTTC. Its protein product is CAIHPVDQETQYF.

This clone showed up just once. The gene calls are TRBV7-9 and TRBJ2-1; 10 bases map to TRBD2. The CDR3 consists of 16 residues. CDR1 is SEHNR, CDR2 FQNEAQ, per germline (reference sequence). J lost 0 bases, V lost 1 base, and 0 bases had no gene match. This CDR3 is CASSLGLAGSYNEQFF. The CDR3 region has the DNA TGTGCCAGCAGCTTAGGACTAGCGGGCTCCTACAATGAGCAGTTCTTC.